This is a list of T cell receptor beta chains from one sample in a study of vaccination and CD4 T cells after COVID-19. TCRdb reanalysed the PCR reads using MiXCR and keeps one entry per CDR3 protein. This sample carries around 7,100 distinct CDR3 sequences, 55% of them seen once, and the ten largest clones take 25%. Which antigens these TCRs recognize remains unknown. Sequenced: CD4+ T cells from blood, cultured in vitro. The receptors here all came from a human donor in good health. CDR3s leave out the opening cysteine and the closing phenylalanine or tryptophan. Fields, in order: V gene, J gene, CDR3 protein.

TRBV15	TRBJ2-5	ATSSPRDVPKTRGETQY
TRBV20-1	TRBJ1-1	SARQFGVRSTEAF
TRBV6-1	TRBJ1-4	ASSHRTGVGEKLF
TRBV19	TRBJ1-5	ASSSRRRDRNNQPQH
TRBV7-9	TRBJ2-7	ASSSPGQTYYEQY
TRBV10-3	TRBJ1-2	AISESKPGQGAGSGYT
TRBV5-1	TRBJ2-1	ASSLEQGQGAINEQF
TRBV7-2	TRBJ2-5	ASSLKVGARETQY
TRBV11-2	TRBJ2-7	ASSLEWLGGFSEQY
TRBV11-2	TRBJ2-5	ASSLKWGGQTQY
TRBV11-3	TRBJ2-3	ASSLSGSTDTQY
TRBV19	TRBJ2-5	ASSRQGFPSRQETQY
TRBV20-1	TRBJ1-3	SAPDFSGNTIY
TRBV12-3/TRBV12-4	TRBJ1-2	ASSLAGQGGRGYT
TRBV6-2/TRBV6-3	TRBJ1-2	ASSWGGQGANVYGYT
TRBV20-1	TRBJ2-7	SAREQPEQY
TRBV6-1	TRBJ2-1	ASSVIVEQF
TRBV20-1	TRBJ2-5	SARPTGGGETQY
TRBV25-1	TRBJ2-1	ASTLAGGHNEQF
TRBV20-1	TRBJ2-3	SASAGVNGDTQY
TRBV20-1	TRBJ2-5	SAPLRGETQY
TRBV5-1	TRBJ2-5	ASSTISGTWETQY